The subject of this entry is one T cell receptor (beta chain). Measured with immunoSEQ multiplex PCR; TCRdb has only the in-frame clones, and not every one. The sample contains approximately 340,000 clones, 87% of which appear only once. The sample is drawn from a study of blood T cell repertoires in COVID-19. Across the whole study: Both acute and convalescent COVID-19 samples were obtained from the United States, Italy and Spain.

After removal of 5 bases from V and 5 bases from J, the junction contained 5 bases not matched to a gene. This CDR3 is built from 16 residues. Germline lookup yields CDR1 KGHDR and CDR2 SFDVKD. This clonotype was obtained from a man aged 30 to 45 with COVID-19, enrolled during active disease. Sequenced: peripheral blood. This chain uses TRBV24-1 with TRBJ2-2; 12 positions match TRBD1. DNA of the CDR3: TGTGCCACCAGTGCCCGGGACAGGGGGCATACCGGGGAGCTGTTTTTT. This encodes CATSARDRGHTGELFF.